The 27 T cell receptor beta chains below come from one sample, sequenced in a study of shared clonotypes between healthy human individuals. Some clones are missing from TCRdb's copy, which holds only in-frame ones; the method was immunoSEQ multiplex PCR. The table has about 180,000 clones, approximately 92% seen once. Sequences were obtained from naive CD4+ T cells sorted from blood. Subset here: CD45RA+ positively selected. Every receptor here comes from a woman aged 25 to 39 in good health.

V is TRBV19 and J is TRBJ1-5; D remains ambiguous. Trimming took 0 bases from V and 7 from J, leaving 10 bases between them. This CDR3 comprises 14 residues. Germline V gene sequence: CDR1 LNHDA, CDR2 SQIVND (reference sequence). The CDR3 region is CASSIDPQRQPQHF. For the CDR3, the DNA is TGTGCCAGTAGTATAGACCCCCAACGACAGCCCCAGCATTTT.

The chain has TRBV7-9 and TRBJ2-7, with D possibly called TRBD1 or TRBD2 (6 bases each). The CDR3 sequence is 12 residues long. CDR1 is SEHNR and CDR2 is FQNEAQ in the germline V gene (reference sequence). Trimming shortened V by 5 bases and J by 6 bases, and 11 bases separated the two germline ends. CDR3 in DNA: TGTGCCAGCAGCGCGGAGGGGGGCGAGCAGTACTTC. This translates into CASSAEGGEQYF.

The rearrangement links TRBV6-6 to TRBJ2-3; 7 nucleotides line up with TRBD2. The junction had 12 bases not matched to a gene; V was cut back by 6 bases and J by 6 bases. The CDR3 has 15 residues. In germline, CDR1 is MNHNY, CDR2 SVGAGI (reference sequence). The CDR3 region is CASRPSGYMGDTQYF. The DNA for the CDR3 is TGTGCCAGCAGACCTAGCGGATACATGGGGGATACGCAGTATTTT.

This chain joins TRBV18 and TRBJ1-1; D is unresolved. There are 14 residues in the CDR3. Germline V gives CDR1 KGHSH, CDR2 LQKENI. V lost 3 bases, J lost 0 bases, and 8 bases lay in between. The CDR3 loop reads CASSPMPLNTEAFF. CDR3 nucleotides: TGTGCCAGCTCACCGATGCCGCTGAACACTGAAGCTTTCTTT.

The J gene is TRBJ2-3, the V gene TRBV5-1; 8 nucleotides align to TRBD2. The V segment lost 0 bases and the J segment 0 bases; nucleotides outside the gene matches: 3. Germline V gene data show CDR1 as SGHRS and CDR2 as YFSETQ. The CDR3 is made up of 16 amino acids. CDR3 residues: CASSLVAGTSTDTQYF. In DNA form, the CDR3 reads TGCGCCAGCAGCTTGGTAGCGGGAACTAGCACAGATACGCAGTATTTT.

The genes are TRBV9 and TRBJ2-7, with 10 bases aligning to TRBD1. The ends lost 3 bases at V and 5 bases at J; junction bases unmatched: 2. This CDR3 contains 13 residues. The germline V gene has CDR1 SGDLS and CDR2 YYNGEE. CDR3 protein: CASSAGTGDEQYF. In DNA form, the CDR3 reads TGTGCCAGCAGCGCCGGGACAGGGGACGAGCAGTACTTC.

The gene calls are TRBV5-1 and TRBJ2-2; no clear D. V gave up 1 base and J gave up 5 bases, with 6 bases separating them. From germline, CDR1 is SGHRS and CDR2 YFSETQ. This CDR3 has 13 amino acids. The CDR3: CASSLQETGELFF. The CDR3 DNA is TGCGCCAGCAGCTTGCAGGAGACCGGGGAGCTGTTTTTT.

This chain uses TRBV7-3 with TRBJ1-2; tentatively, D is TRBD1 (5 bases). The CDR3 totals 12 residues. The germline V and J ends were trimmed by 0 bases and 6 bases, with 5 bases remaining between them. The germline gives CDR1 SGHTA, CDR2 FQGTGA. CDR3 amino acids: CASSLTGDGYTF. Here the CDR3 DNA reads TGTGCCAGCAGCTTAACGGGGGATGGCTACACCTTC.

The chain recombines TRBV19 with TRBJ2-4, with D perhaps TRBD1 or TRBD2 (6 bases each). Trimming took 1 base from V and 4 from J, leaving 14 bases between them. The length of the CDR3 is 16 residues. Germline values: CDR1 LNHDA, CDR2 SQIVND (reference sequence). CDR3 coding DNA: TGTGCCAGTAGTATAGTCCGGGGGCAAGGGAAAAACATTCAGTACTTC. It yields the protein CASSIVRGQGKNIQYF.

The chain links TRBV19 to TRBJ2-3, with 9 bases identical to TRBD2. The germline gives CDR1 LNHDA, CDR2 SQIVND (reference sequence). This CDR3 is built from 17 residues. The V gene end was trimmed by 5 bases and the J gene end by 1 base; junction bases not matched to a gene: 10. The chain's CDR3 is CASSQYLRTSGTDTQYF. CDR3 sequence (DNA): TGTGCCAGTAGTCAATACCTCCGGACTAGCGGCACAGATACGCAGTATTTT. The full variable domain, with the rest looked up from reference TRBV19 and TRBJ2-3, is DGGITQSPKYLFRKEGQNVTLSCEQNLNHDAMYWYRQDPGQGLRLIYYSQIVNDFQKGDIAEGYSVSREKKESFPLTVTSAQKNPTAFYLCASSQYLRTSGTDTQYFGPGTRLTVL.

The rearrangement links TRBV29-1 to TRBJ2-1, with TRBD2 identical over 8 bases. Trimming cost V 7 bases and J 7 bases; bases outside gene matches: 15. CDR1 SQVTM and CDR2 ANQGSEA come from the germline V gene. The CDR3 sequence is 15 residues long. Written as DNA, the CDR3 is TGCAGCGCCCAAGGTACGGGGGGGACCTGGAATGAGCAGTTCTTC. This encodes CSAQGTGGTWNEQFF.

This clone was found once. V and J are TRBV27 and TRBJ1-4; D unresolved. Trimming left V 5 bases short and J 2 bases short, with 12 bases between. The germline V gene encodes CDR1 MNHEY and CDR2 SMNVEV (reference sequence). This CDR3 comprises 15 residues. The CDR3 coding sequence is TGTGCCAGCAGTCCCCTTCCGGGGACTAATGAAAAACTGTTTTTT. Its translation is CASSPLPGTNEKLFF.

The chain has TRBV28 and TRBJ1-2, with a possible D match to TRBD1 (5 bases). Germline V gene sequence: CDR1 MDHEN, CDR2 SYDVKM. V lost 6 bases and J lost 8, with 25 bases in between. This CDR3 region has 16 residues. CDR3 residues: CASSLRGRTSITGYTF. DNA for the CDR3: TGTGCCAGCAGCCTGCGGGGCAGGACGAGCATTACGGGCTACACCTTC.

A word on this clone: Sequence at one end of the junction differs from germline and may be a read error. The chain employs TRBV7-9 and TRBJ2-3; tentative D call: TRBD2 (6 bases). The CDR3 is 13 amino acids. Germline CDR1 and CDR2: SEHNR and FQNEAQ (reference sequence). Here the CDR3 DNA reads TGTGCCAGCAGGTTAGGGAGGACGGATACGCAGTATTTT. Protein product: CASRLGRTDTQYF.

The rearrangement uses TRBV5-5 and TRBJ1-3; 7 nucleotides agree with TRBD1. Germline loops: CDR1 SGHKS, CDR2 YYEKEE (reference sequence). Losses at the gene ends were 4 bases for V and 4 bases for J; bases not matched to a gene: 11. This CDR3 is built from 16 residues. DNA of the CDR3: TGTGCCAGCAGCGAGACGACAGGGAGGTCGGGAAACACCATATATTTT. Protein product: CASSETTGRSGNTIYF.

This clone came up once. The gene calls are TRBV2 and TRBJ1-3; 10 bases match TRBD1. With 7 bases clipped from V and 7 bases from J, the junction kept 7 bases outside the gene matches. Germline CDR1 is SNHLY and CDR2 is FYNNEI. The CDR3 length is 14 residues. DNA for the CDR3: TGTGCCAGCAACCCCGGGACAGGGGTTAACACCATATATTTT. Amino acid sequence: CASNPGTGVNTIYF. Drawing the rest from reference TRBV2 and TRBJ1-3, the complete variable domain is EPEVTQTPSHQVTQMGQEVILRCVPISNHLYFYWYRQILGQKVEFLVSFYNNEISEKSEIFDDQFSVERPDGSNFTLKIRSTKLEDSAMYFCASNPGTGVNTIYFGEGSWLTVV.

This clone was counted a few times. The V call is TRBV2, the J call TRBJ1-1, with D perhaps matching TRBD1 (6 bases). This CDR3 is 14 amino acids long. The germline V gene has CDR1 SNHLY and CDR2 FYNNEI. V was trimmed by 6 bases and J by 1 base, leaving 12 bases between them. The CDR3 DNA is TGTGCCAGCAGAGAGGGGACACGGAACACTGAAGCTTTCTTT. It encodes CASREGTRNTEAFF.

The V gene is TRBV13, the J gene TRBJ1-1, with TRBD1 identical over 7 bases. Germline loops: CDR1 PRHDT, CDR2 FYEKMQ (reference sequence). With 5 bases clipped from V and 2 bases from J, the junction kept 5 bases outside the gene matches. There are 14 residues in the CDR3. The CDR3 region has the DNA TGTGCCAGCAGCCCACGGACAGGAAACACTGAAGCTTTCTTT. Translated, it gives CASSPRTGNTEAFF. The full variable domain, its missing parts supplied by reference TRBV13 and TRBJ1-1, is AAGVIQSPRHLIKEKRETATLKCYPIPRHDTVYWYQQGPGQDPQFLISFYEKMQSDKGSIPDRFSAQQFSDYHSELNMSSLELGDSALYFCASSPRTGNTEAFFGQGTRLTVV.

The CDR3 DNA reads TGCGCCAGCAGACCCCACCGGTACTCCTACGAGCAGTACTTC. Protein product: CASRPHRYSYEQYF. This chain links TRBV4-1 with TRBJ2-5, with D uncertain. Gene TRBJ2-7 matches the end of the DNA better, so the J call may be wrong. Germline CDR1 MGHRA, CDR2 YSYEKL. This CDR3 has 14 residues.

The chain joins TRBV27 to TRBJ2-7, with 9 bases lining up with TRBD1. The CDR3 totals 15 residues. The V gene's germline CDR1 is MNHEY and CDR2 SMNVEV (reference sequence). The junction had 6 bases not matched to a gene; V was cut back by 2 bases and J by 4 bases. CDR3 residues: CASSLLGQGIYEQYF. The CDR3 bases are TGTGCCAGCAGTTTACTCGGACAGGGGATATACGAGCAGTACTTC.

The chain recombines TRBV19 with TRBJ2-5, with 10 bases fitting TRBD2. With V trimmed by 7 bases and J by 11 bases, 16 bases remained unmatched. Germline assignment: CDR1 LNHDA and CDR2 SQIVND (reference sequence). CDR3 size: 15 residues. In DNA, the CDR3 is TGTGCCAGTACTCCCACGCCGGGACTAGCGCGGGAGCAGTACTTC. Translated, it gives CASTPTPGLAREQYF.

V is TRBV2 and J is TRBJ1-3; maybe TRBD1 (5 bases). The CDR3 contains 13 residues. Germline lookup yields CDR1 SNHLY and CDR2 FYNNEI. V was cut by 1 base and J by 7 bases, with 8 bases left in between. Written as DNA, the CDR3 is TGTGCCAGCAGTGAAGGGGGGGTGAACACCATATATTTT. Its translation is CASSEGGVNTIYF.

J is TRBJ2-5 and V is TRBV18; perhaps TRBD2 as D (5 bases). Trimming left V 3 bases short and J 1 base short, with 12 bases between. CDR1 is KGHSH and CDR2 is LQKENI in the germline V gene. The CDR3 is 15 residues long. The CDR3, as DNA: TGTGCCAGCTCACCCATTTCGAGCGGCCAAGAGACCCAGTACTTC. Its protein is CASSPISSGQETQYF.

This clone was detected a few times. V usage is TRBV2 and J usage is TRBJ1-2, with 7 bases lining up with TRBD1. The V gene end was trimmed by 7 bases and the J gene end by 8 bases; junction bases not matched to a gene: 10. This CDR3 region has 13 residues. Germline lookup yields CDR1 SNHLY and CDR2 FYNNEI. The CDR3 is CASTLRQGRGYTF. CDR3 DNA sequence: TGTGCCAGCACCTTAAGACAGGGTCGGGGCTACACCTTC.

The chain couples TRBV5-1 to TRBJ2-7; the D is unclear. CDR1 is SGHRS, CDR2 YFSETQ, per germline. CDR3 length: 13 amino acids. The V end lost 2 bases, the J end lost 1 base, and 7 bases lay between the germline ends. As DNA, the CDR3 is TGCGCCAGCAGCTTCGACAATTCCTACGAGCAGTACTTC. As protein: CASSFDNSYEQYF.

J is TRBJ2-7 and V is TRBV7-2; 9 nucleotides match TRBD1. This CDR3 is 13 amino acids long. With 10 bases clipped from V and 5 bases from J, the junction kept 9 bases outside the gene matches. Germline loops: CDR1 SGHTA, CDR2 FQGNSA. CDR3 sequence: CATRGQGWDEQYF. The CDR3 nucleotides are TGTGCCACTCGGGGACAGGGATGGGACGAGCAGTACTTC. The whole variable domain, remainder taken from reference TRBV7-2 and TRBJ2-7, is GAGVSQSPSNKVTEKGKDVELRCDPISGHTALYWYRQSLGQGLEFLIYFQGNSAPDKSGLPSDRFSAERTGGSVSTLTIQRTQQEDSAVYLCATRGQGWDEQYFGPGTRLTVT.

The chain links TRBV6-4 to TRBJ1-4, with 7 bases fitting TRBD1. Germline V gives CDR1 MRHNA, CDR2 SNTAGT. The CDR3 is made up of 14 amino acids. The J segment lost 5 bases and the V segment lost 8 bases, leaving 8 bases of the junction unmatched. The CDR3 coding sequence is TGTGCCAGCCGTAGGGACAGTACGAATGAAAAACTGTTTTTT. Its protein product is CASRRDSTNEKLFF.